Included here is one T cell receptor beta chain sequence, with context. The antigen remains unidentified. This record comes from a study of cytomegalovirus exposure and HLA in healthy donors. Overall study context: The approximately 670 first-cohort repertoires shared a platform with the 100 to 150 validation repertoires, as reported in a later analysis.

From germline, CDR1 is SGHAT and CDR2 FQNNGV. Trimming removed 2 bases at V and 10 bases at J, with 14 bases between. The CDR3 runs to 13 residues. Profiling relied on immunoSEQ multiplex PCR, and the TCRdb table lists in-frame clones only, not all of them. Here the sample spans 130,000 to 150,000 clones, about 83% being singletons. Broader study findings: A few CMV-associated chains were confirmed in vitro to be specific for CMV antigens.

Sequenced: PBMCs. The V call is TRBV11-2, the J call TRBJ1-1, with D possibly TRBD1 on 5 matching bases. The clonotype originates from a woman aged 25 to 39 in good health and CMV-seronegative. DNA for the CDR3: TGTGCCAGCAGCTTATCAGGGAAGGAAAGAGCTTTCTTT. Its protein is CASSLSGKERAFF.